One and the same sample provided the 19 T cell receptor beta chains below, sequenced in a study of blood T cell repertoires in COVID-19. Sequenced by immunoSEQ multiplex PCR; TCRdb stores in-frame clones only, minus some. The sample records under 150,000 clones, 65% to 90% being singletons. The sample consisted of peripheral blood. These receptors were obtained from a man of 80 years or more with acute or convalescent COVID-19.

This sequence joins TRBV5-8 and TRBJ1-1; tentative D call: TRBD1 (5 bases). The CDR3 spans 12 residues. The germline gives CDR1 SGHTS, CDR2 YDEGEE. The germline V and J ends were trimmed by 3 bases and 7 bases, with 10 bases remaining between them. The CDR3 here is CASSSQTVEAFF. In DNA, the CDR3 is TGTGCCAGCAGCTCCCAGACAGTTGAAGCTTTCTTT. Full variable domain (missing parts from reference TRBV5-8 and TRBJ1-1): EAGVTQSPTHLIKTRGQQATLRCSPISGHTSVYWYQQALGLGLQFLLWYDEGEERNRGNFPPRFSGRQFPNYSSELNVNALELEDSALYLCASSSQTVEAFFGQGTRLTVV.

The genes are TRBV9 and TRBJ2-4; 7 nucleotides line up with TRBD2. The CDR3 is 14 residues long. CDR1 and CDR2 from the germline V gene are SGDLS and YYNGEE. After removal of 0 bases from V and 8 bases from J, the junction contained 5 bases not matched to a gene. CDR3: CASSVAGSGDIQYF. DNA of the CDR3: TGTGCCAGCAGCGTAGCGGGGAGCGGGGACATTCAGTACTTC. The full variable domain, with the rest looked up from reference TRBV9 and TRBJ2-4, is DSGVTQTPKHLITATGQRVTLRCSPRSGDLSVYWYQQSLDQGLQFLIQYYNGEERAKGNILERFSAQQFPDLHSELNLSSLELGDSALYFCASSVAGSGDIQYFGAGTRLSVL.

The CDR3 region has the DNA TGTGCCAGCAGTCCCCGCGGACAGGGGTACTATGGCTACACCTTC. Translation: CASSPRGQGYYGYTF. The chain joins TRBV6-5 to TRBJ1-2, with TRBD1 matching over 9 bases. The CDR3 spans 15 residues. Trimming removed 5 bases from V and 3 bases from J; junction bases left unmatched: 7. Looked up from germline, CDR1 is MNHEY and CDR2 is SVGAGI.

This sequence joins TRBV5-1 and TRBJ1-1; 9 positions match TRBD1. The CDR3 is 16 amino acids. Germline trimming cut 3 bases from V and 4 bases from J; bases unmatched to any gene: 10. The germline V gene has CDR1 SGHRS and CDR2 YFSETQ. This CDR3 is CASSSQPQTGGTEAFF. The CDR3 DNA sequence: TGCGCCAGCAGCTCCCAACCCCAGACAGGGGGCACTGAAGCTTTCTTT.

This clone was counted a single time. The chain has TRBV24-1 and TRBJ1-1; D not certain. CDR1 is KGHDR and CDR2 is SFDVKD in the germline V gene. The CDR3 spans 12 residues. Trimming took 3 bases from V and 6 from J, leaving 7 bases between them. In DNA, the CDR3 is TGTGCCACCAGTGATGGGCGGGCTGAAGCTTTCTTT. Its protein product is CATSDGRAEAFF.

The chain recombines TRBV5-1 with TRBJ1-4, with D unclear. The V gene lost 2 bases and the J gene lost 4 bases, with 9 bases spanning the gap. CDR1 is SGHRS, CDR2 YFSETQ, per germline. The CDR3 loop spans 14 amino acids. The CDR3 DNA reads as TGCGCCAGCAGCTTAAACACCCGTAATGAAAAACTGTTTTTT. Translation gives CASSLNTRNEKLFF. Filled out from reference TRBV5-1 and TRBJ1-4, the complete variable domain reads KAGVTQTPRYLIKTRGQQVTLSCSPISGHRSVSWYQQTPGQGLQFLFEYFSETQRNKGNFPGRFSGRQFSNSRSEMNVSTLELGDSALYLCASSLNTRNEKLFFGSGTQLSVL.

This clone was counted between two and nine times. The rearrangement joins TRBV27 to TRBJ1-2, with TRBD1 as a possible D gene (5 bases). The CDR3 loop spans 14 amino acids. Germline V gene lookup returns CDR1 MNHEY and CDR2 SMNVEV (reference sequence). V lost 2 bases to trimming and J lost 0 bases, with 7 bases between them. DNA of the CDR3: TGTGCCAGCAGTTTAGACAGAACTAACTATGGCTACACCTTC. It is translated as CASSLDRTNYGYTF.

V is TRBV19 and J is TRBJ2-7; TRBD1 matches 8 bases. Germline loops: CDR1 LNHDA, CDR2 SQIVND (reference sequence). V was pared by 4 bases and J by 3 bases, with 17 bases of the junction left unmatched. The CDR3 consists of 18 residues. CDR3 protein: CASSTRFPGQEGYYEQYF. CDR3 in DNA: TGTGCCAGTAGTACCCGATTCCCGGGACAGGAGGGGTACTACGAGCAGTACTTC.

The rearrangement links TRBV2 to TRBJ2-7, with TRBD1 identical over 12 bases. This CDR3 spans 14 amino acids. CDR1 and CDR2 (germline): SNHLY, FYNNEI. Trimming at V came to 4 bases and at J to 6 bases, leaving 4 bases not matched to a gene. The chain's CDR3 is CASSGDRGRSEQYF. The CDR3 nucleotides are TGTGCCAGCAGTGGGGACAGGGGGCGATCCGAGCAGTACTTC. The full variable domain, rest sourced from reference TRBV2 and TRBJ2-7, is EPEVTQTPSHQVTQMGQEVILRCVPISNHLYFYWYRQILGQKVEFLVSFYNNEISEKSEIFDDQFSVERPDGSNFTLKIRSTKLEDSAMYFCASSGDRGRSEQYFGPGTRLTVT.

The CDR3 sequence: CASSKGGQGSPLHF. The CDR3, as DNA: TGTGCCAGCAGCAAAGGGGGACAAGGGTCACCCCTCCACTTT. The gene calls are TRBV11-2 and TRBJ1-6; TRBD1 is a possible D gene (6 bases). Germline V gene sequence: CDR1 SGHAT, CDR2 FQNNGV. Trimming shortened V by 5 bases and J by 10 bases, and 15 bases separated the two germline ends. This CDR3 has 14 residues.

The chain recombines TRBV2 with TRBJ2-7; 8 positions agree with TRBD2. This CDR3 spans 15 amino acids. CDR1 is SNHLY and CDR2 is FYNNEI in the germline V gene. V lost 7 bases, J lost 2 bases, and 10 bases stayed unmatched. DNA of the CDR3: TGTGCCAGCAACGGAGCTACTAGCGGCACCTACGAGCAGTACTTC. Translated: CASNGATSGTYEQYF.

This chain connects TRBV23-1 to TRBJ2-5, with D perhaps matching TRBD1 (6 bases). TRBV23-1 qualifies as an ORF whose function is uncertain. The CDR3 length is 20 residues. The ends were cut back, 1 base at V and 7 bases at J, with 31 bases in the middle. The CDR3 spells CASSQLSGALHLHLARTQYF. CDR3 sequence (DNA): TGCGCCAGCAGTCAATTGTCAGGGGCTCTCCACCTTCACTTAGCCAGGACCCAGTACTTC.

CDR3 in DNA: TGTGCCAGTAGTATTGGGACAGGACGGCAAGCCCAGTACTTC. It is translated as CASSIGTGRQAQYF. The V gene is TRBV19, the J gene TRBJ2-5; 8 nucleotides align to TRBD1. Germline V gene lookup returns CDR1 LNHDA and CDR2 SQIVND (reference sequence). The CDR3 consists of 14 residues. The J segment lost 9 bases and the V segment lost 3 bases, leaving 9 bases of the junction unmatched.

V is TRBV14 and J is TRBJ1-2, with D tentatively TRBD1 (5 bases). V lost 2 bases and J lost 4, with 8 bases in between. Germline V CDR1 and CDR2: SGHDN, FVKESK. The CDR3 loop spans 13 amino acids. CDR3 nucleotides: TGTGCCAGCAGCCAAAGACAGTTCTATGGCTACACCTTC. It is translated as CASSQRQFYGYTF.

The CDR3 reads CASSPEETPTGSSYEQYF. In nucleotides, the CDR3 is TGTGCCAGCAGCCCTGAGGAGACCCCGACCGGAAGCTCCTACGAGCAGTACTTC. The genes are TRBV5-4 and TRBJ2-7; D unclear. With 4 bases removed from V and 0 bases from J, the gap between germline ends came to 23 bases. Germline V lookup: CDR1 SGHNT, CDR2 YYREEE (reference sequence). This CDR3 region has 18 residues.

This clone was counted only a few times. The V and J genes are TRBV28 and TRBJ1-2; D gene ambiguous. This CDR3 is 12 amino acids long. Trimming stripped 7 bases from V and 6 bases from J, with 12 bases between. In germline, CDR1 is MDHEN, CDR2 SYDVKM. The CDR3 loop is CASTTEKDGYTF. CDR3 DNA: TGTGCCAGCACTACAGAGAAGGATGGCTACACCTTC.

This chain uses TRBV3-1 (or the pseudogene TRBV3-2) with TRBJ2-3; 9 bases line up with TRBD2. Germline CDR1 LGHDT, CDR2 YNNKEL (reference sequence). The CDR3 runs 17 residues. Germline trimming cut 4 bases from V and 6 bases from J; bases unmatched to any gene: 14. The CDR3 here is CASSRPSGRGGRDTQYF. CDR3 DNA: TGTGCCAGCAGCCGTCCTTCTGGGCGGGGGGGCAGGGATACGCAGTATTTT.

For the CDR3, the DNA is TGTGCCAGTAGTATTAGGACTAGCGGGGAATTCCACGAGCAGTACTTC. Amino acids: CASSIRTSGEFHEQYF. The chain employs TRBV19 and TRBJ2-7; 12 nucleotides agree with TRBD2. With V trimmed by 3 bases and J by 5 bases, 8 bases remained unmatched. The germline V gene encodes CDR1 LNHDA and CDR2 SQIVND (reference sequence). The length of the CDR3 is 16 residues.

The chain carries TRBV18 and TRBJ2-7, with D unclear. Deletions cut 6 bases from V and 4 bases from J, with 10 bases between. The CDR3 extends over 12 amino acids. CDR1 and CDR2 (germline): KGHSH, LQKENI. The chain's CDR3 is CASSRSIYEQYF. The CDR3 region has the DNA TGTGCCAGCTCGAGATCCATATACGAGCAGTACTTC.